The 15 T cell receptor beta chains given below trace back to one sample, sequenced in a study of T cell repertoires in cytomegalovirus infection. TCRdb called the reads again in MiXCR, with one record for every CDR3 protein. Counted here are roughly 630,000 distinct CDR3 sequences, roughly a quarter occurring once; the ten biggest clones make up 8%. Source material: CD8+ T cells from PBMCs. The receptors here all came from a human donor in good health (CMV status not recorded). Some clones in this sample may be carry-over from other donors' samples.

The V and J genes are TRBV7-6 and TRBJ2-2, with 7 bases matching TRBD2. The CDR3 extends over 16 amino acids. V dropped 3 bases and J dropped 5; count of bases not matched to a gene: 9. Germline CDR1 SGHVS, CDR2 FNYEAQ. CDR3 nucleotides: TGTGCCAGCAGCTTGACAGCCGCCGGGGGGACCGGGGAGCTGTTTTTT. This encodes CASSLTAAGGTGELFF.

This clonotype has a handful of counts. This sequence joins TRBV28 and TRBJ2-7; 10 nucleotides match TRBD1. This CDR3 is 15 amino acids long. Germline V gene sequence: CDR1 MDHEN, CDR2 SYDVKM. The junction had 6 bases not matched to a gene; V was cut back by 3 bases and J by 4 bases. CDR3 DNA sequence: TGTGCCAGCAGTTTCACCGGGACAGGGGTTTACGAGCAGTACGTC. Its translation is CASSFTGTGVYEQYV.

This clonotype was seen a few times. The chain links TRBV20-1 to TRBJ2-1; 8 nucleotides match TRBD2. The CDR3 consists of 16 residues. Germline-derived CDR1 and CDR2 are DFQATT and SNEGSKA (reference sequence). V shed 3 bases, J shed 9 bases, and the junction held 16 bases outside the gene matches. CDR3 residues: CSARALAGWAPSEQFF. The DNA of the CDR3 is TGCAGTGCTAGGGCGTTAGCGGGGTGGGCCCCCTCTGAGCAGTTCTTC.

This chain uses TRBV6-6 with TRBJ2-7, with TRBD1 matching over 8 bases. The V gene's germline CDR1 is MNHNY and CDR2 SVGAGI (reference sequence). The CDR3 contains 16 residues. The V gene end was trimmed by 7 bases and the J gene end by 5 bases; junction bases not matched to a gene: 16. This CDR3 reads CASIMGFWTGFDEQYF. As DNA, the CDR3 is TGTGCCAGCATTATGGGGTTCTGGACAGGGTTCGACGAGCAGTACTTC.

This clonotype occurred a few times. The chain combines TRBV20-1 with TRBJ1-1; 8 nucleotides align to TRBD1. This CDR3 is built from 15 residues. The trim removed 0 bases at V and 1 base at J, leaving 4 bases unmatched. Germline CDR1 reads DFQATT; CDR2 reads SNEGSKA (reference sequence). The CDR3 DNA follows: TGCAGTGCTAGAGATTTAGGGACAGGGAACACTGAAGCTTTCTTT. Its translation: CSARDLGTGNTEAFF.

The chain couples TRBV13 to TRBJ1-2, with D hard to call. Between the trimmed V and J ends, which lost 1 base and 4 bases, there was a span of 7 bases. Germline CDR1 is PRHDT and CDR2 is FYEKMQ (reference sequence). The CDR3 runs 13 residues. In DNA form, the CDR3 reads TGTGCCAGCAGCTTAGTCAGTTCCTATGGCTACACCTTC. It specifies CASSLVSSYGYTF.

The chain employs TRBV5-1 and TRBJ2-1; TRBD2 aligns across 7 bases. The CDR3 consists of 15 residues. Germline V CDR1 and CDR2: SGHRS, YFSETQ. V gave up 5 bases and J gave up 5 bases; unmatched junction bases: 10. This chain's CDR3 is CASRALAVKHNEQFF. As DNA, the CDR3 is TGCGCCAGCAGGGCCCTAGCGGTTAAACACAATGAGCAGTTCTTC.

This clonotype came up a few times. CDR3 nucleotides: TGTGCCAGCAGCAACCGGATTGAAGCTTTCTTT. Protein: CASSNRIEAFF. The V call is TRBV7-9, the J call TRBJ1-1; D ambiguous. This CDR3 is 11 amino acids long. The germline CDR1 and CDR2 sequences are SEHNR and FQNEAQ (reference sequence). V was pared by 5 bases and J by 7 bases, with 8 bases between.

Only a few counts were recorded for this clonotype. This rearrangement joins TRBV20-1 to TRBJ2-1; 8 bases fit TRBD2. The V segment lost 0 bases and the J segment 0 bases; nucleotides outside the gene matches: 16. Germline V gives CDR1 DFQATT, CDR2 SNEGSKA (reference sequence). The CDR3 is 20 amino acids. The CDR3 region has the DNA TGCAGTGCTAGAGACTTTTTCAGATCGCGGGGGACTAGCTCCTACAATGAGCAGTTCTTC. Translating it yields CSARDFFRSRGTSSYNEQFF.

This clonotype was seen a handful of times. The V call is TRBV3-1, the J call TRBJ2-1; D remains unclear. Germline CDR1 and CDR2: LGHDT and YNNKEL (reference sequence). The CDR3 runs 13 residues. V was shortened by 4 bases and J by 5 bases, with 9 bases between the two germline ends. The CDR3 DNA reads TGTGCCAGCAGCCCGTCTAGGCACAATGAGCAGTTCTTC. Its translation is CASSPSRHNEQFF.

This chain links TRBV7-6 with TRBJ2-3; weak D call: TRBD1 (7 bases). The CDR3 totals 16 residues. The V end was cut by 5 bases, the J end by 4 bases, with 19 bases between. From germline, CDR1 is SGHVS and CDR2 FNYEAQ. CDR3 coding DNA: TGTGCCAGCAGCCCGAGGACAGGCGGGGCATCAGATACGCAGTATTTT. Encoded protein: CASSPRTGGASDTQYF.

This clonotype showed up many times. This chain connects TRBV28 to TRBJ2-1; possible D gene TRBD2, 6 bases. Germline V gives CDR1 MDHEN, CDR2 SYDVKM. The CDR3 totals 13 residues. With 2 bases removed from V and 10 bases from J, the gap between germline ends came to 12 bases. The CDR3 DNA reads TGTGCCAGCAGTTTAGGACTATCGGACGAGCAGTTCTTC. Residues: CASSLGLSDEQFF.

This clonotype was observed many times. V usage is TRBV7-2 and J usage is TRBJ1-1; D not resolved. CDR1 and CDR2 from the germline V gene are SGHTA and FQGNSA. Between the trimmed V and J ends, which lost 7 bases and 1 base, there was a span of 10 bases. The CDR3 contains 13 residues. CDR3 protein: CASTYPENTEAFF. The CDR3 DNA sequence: TGTGCCAGCACCTACCCCGAGAACACTGAAGCTTTCTTT.

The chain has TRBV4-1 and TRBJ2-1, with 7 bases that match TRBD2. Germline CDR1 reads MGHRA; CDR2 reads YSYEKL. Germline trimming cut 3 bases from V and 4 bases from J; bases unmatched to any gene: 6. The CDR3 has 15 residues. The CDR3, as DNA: TGCGCCAGCAGCCACACCCCGGGGGGATACAATGAGCAGTTCTTC. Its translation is CASSHTPGGYNEQFF.

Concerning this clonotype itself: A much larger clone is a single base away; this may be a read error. The CDR3, as DNA: TGTGCCAGCAGTGACCGACTAGCGGGGGCGGGAGAGACCCAGTACTTC. Translation gives CASSDRLAGAGETQYF. V and J are TRBV12-3 or TRBV12-4 and TRBJ2-5, with 12 bases lining up with TRBD2. This CDR3 is built from 16 residues. The V and J ends lost 5 bases and 4 bases, in that order; junction bases with no gene match: 8.